Listed below are T cell receptor beta chains from one sample, sequenced in a study of blood T cell repertoires in COVID-19. The method was immunoSEQ multiplex PCR; TCRdb's version includes in-frame clones alone and lacks a portion of them. The sample lists approximately 250,000 clones; 84% were seen once. The material sequenced was peripheral blood. The receptors were sampled from a human donor in a cohort sampled during active COVID-19. Both conserved end residues are part of each CDR3. A D gene is named only where the DNA matches it firmly. The size entry is marked missing in some rows and otherwise reads once, few, many or a size class.

j_call: TRBJ1-3; clone_size: .; v_call: TRBV11-2; d_call: TRBD1; cdr3_nt: TGTGCCAGCAGCTTACTAGGGGGCCCATCCGGAAACACCATATATTTT; cdr3_aa: CASSLLGGPSGNTIYF
j_call: TRBJ1-2; clone_size: .; v_call: TRBV6-5; d_call: .; cdr3_nt: TGTGCCAGCAGTCCCGAGTTTTCAGGGAACTATGGCTACACCTTC; cdr3_aa: CASSPEFSGNYGYTF
j_call: TRBJ2-3; clone_size: .; v_call: TRBV19; d_call: .; cdr3_nt: TGTGCCAGTAGTAAAAATCAGGCGGGCGGCACAGATACGCAGTATTTT; cdr3_aa: CASSKNQAGGTDTQYF
j_call: TRBJ2-7; clone_size: .; v_call: TRBV6-1; d_call: TRBD1; cdr3_nt: TGTGCCAGCAGTGAAGCCCGGGACAGGGTCTACGAGCAGTACTTC; cdr3_aa: CASSEARDRVYEQYF
j_call: TRBJ2-7; clone_size: .; v_call: TRBV18; d_call: TRBD1; cdr3_nt: TGTGCCAGCTCACGCGCGACAGGGCTCGAGCAGTACTTC; cdr3_aa: CASSRATGLEQYF
j_call: TRBJ2-5; clone_size: .; v_call: TRBV27; d_call: .; cdr3_nt: TGTGCCAGCTCCAGAAAGTATGTAGAGACCCAGTACTTC; cdr3_aa: CASSRKYVETQYF
j_call: TRBJ2-2; clone_size: .; v_call: TRBV5-4; d_call: .; cdr3_nt: TGTGCCAGCAGCGGCCGCGGCGGGGTGAACACCGGGGAGCTGTTTTTT; cdr3_aa: CASSGRGGVNTGELFF
j_call: TRBJ1-5; clone_size: .; v_call: TRBV19; d_call: .; cdr3_nt: TGTGCCAGTAGTCAGTTGCGCAATCAGCCCCAGCATTTT; cdr3_aa: CASSQLRNQPQHF
j_call: TRBJ1-6; clone_size: .; v_call: TRBV4-1; d_call: .; cdr3_nt: TGCGCCAGCAGCCAGAGGGCCGATAGGTCCTATAATTCACCCCTCCACTTT; cdr3_aa: CASSQRADRSYNSPLHF
j_call: TRBJ1-3; clone_size: .; v_call: TRBV10-3; d_call: .; cdr3_nt: TGTGCCATACGGAGGGTCTCTGGAAACACCATATATTTT; cdr3_aa: CAIRRVSGNTIYF
j_call: TRBJ2-4; clone_size: .; v_call: TRBV7-9; d_call: .; cdr3_nt: TGTGCCAGCAGCTTAGTGGGATCGACAGGAGACAAAAACATTCAGTACTTC; cdr3_aa: CASSLVGSTGDKNIQYF
j_call: TRBJ1-5; clone_size: .; v_call: TRBV7-9; d_call: TRBD1; cdr3_nt: TGTGCCAGCAGCCCGACAGGGGCCAATCAGCCCCAGCATTTT; cdr3_aa: CASSPTGANQPQHF
j_call: TRBJ1-3; clone_size: .; v_call: TRBV18; d_call: TRBD1; cdr3_nt: TGTGCCAGCTCAGATGACAGGGTTGGAAACACCATATATTTT; cdr3_aa: CASSDDRVGNTIYF
j_call: TRBJ1-2; clone_size: once; v_call: TRBV15; d_call: TRBD1; cdr3_nt: TGTGCCACCAGCGCCCGGGCCGGACAGGGGGTCTATGGCTACACCTTC; cdr3_aa: CATSARAGQGVYGYTF
j_call: TRBJ1-5; clone_size: .; v_call: TRBV28; d_call: .; cdr3_nt: TGTGCCAGCAGTTCAACAGGGAGCAATCAGCCCCAGCATTTT; cdr3_aa: CASSSTGSNQPQHF
j_call: TRBJ2-4; clone_size: .; v_call: TRBV5-1; d_call: TRBD1; cdr3_nt: TGCGCCAGCAGCTTGAGTCAGGGGGACATTCAGTACTTC; cdr3_aa: CASSLSQGDIQYF
j_call: TRBJ2-1; clone_size: .; v_call: TRBV20-1; d_call: TRBD2; cdr3_nt: TGCAGTGCTAGTCTGCAGCGGGGGTACAATGAGCAGTTCTTC; cdr3_aa: CSASLQRGYNEQFF
j_call: TRBJ1-2; clone_size: .; v_call: TRBV6-1; d_call: .; cdr3_nt: TGTGCCAGCAGTGAAGCGTATTCGACAGCCCAGACCTTC; cdr3_aa: CASSEAYSTAQTF
j_call: TRBJ2-6; clone_size: .; v_call: TRBV5-4; d_call: TRBD2; cdr3_nt: TGTGCCAGCAGCTCCGGGGGGACTGGGGCCAACGTCCTGACTTTC; cdr3_aa: CASSSGGTGANVLTF
j_call: TRBJ2-3; clone_size: .; v_call: TRBV7-2; d_call: .; cdr3_nt: TGTGCCAGCAGCTTGCGCACAGATGCGCAGTATTTT; cdr3_aa: CASSLRTDAQYF
j_call: TRBJ2-1; clone_size: .; v_call: TRBV6-5; d_call: .; cdr3_nt: TGTGCCAGCGGTAGGTGGGCGGGTGAGCAGTTCTTC; cdr3_aa: CASGRWAGEQFF
j_call: TRBJ1-2; clone_size: .; v_call: TRBV21-1; d_call: .; cdr3_nt: TGTGCCAGCAGCAGCCCGGGCCAGGGGGTGTTGGACTATGGCTACACCTTC; cdr3_aa: CASSSPGQGVLDYGYTF
j_call: TRBJ2-7; clone_size: .; v_call: TRBV5-1; d_call: .; cdr3_nt: TGCGCCAGCAGCCAGGACTACTACGAGCAGTACTTC; cdr3_aa: CASSQDYYEQYF
j_call: TRBJ1-2; clone_size: .; v_call: TRBV2; d_call: TRBD1; cdr3_nt: TGTGCCAGCAGTGGGGACAGTCTATATGGCTACACCTTC; cdr3_aa: CASSGDSLYGYTF
j_call: TRBJ2-1; clone_size: .; v_call: TRBV7-3; d_call: .; cdr3_nt: TGTGCCAGCAGCTTAAGTGCGGCTAACTCCTACAATGAGCAGTTCTTC; cdr3_aa: CASSLSAANSYNEQFF
j_call: TRBJ2-6; clone_size: .; v_call: TRBV5-5; d_call: TRBD1; cdr3_nt: TGTGCCAGCAGCCGGGGAAGGGGGCGAAGTGGGGCCAACGTCCTGACTTTC; cdr3_aa: CASSRGRGRSGANVLTF
j_call: TRBJ2-7; clone_size: .; v_call: TRBV5-1; d_call: TRBD2; cdr3_nt: TGCGCCAGCAGCTTGGAAACTAGCGGGGGGTACGAGCAGTACTTC; cdr3_aa: CASSLETSGGYEQYF
j_call: TRBJ2-3; clone_size: once; v_call: TRBV4-2; d_call: .; cdr3_nt: TGTGCCAGCAGCCAAGTCCGTAACGGGGCAGATACGCAGTATTTT; cdr3_aa: CASSQVRNGADTQYF
j_call: TRBJ1-5; clone_size: .; v_call: TRBV20-1; d_call: .; cdr3_nt: TGCAGTGCTGGGGGGAGGCCCCAGCATTTT; cdr3_aa: CSAGGRPQHF
j_call: TRBJ1-4; clone_size: .; v_call: TRBV19; d_call: TRBD1; cdr3_nt: TGTGCCAGCCGGGACAGGGGTCGGTCAACTAATGAAAAACTGTTTTTT; cdr3_aa: CASRDRGRSTNEKLFF
j_call: TRBJ2-7; clone_size: .; v_call: TRBV6-5; d_call: TRBD1; cdr3_nt: TGTGCCAGCAGTTCAGGACAGGGGTATCACGAGCAGTACTTC; cdr3_aa: CASSSGQGYHEQYF
j_call: TRBJ1-2; clone_size: .; v_call: TRBV6-1; d_call: .; cdr3_nt: TGTGCCAGCAGTGAACCTACAGGCGAAAACTATGGCTACACCTTC; cdr3_aa: CASSEPTGENYGYTF
j_call: TRBJ2-3; clone_size: once; v_call: TRBV19; d_call: TRBD1; cdr3_nt: TGTGCCAGTAGTATCGGGACAGTGGGAGATACGCAGTATTTT; cdr3_aa: CASSIGTVGDTQYF
j_call: TRBJ1-3; clone_size: .; v_call: TRBV6-5; d_call: TRBD1; cdr3_nt: TGTGCCAGCACTACCAAGGACAGGGAAAGAAACACCATATATTTT; cdr3_aa: CASTTKDRERNTIYF
j_call: TRBJ2-1; clone_size: .; v_call: TRBV5-1; d_call: .; cdr3_nt: TGCGCCAGCAGCTTCAGGGGAGACGGCTACAATGAGCAGTTCTTC; cdr3_aa: CASSFRGDGYNEQFF
j_call: TRBJ1-1; clone_size: .; v_call: TRBV6-2/TRBV6-3; d_call: .; cdr3_nt: TGTGCCAGCAGTCCCGGACATCTTGGCACTGAAGCTTTCTTT; cdr3_aa: CASSPGHLGTEAFF
j_call: TRBJ1-3; clone_size: once; v_call: TRBV19; d_call: .; cdr3_nt: TGTGCCACTACTACAGGGCGAGGAAACACCATATATTTT; cdr3_aa: CATTTGRGNTIYF
j_call: TRBJ1-6; clone_size: few; v_call: TRBV28; d_call: .; cdr3_nt: TGTGCCAGCAGTTTATTGGTCGGGATACCTTCACCCCTCCACTTT; cdr3_aa: CASSLLVGIPSPLHF
j_call: TRBJ2-3; clone_size: once; v_call: TRBV7-2; d_call: .; cdr3_nt: TGTGCCAGCAGCCCCAGACAGGGACTTACGCAGTATTTT; cdr3_aa: CASSPRQGLTQYF
j_call: TRBJ2-3; clone_size: .; v_call: TRBV7-9; d_call: TRBD2; cdr3_nt: TGTGCCAGCAGCTTAGGGCTAGCGGGGGGAGCAGATACGCAGTATTTT; cdr3_aa: CASSLGLAGGADTQYF
j_call: TRBJ1-2; clone_size: .; v_call: TRBV21-1; d_call: .; cdr3_nt: TGTGCCAGCAGCAATCAACCACCCACTGGACAGGTCTTAAGCTACACCTTC; cdr3_aa: CASSNQPPTGQVLSYTF
j_call: TRBJ1-5; clone_size: .; v_call: TRBV19; d_call: .; cdr3_nt: TGTGCCAGTAAGGAGTCCCAGTATAGCAATCAGCCCCAGCATTTT; cdr3_aa: CASKESQYSNQPQHF
j_call: TRBJ2-2; clone_size: .; v_call: TRBV11-2; d_call: .; cdr3_nt: TGTGCCAGCAGCTCTGAGATGGGGGCCTACACCGGGGAGCTGTTTTTT; cdr3_aa: CASSSEMGAYTGELFF
j_call: TRBJ1-1; clone_size: .; v_call: TRBV27; d_call: .; cdr3_nt: TGTGCCAGCAGTTACCTCCGGGAAAAGAGCACTGAAGCTTTCTTT; cdr3_aa: CASSYLREKSTEAFF
j_call: TRBJ2-7; clone_size: .; v_call: TRBV27; d_call: .; cdr3_nt: TGTGCCAGCAGTTTAAATTGGTTGCTAGCTCGGTACGAGCAGTACTTC; cdr3_aa: CASSLNWLLARYEQYF
j_call: TRBJ2-3; clone_size: .; v_call: TRBV18; d_call: .; cdr3_nt: TGTGCCAGCTCACCCAATCCCGGAAACAGGGCCTCAGATACGCAGTATTTT; cdr3_aa: CASSPNPGNRASDTQYF
j_call: TRBJ1-2; clone_size: .; v_call: TRBV25-1; d_call: .; cdr3_nt: TGTGCCAGCAAGTCTTCGGGAAACTATGGCTACACCTTC; cdr3_aa: CASKSSGNYGYTF
j_call: TRBJ2-5; clone_size: once; v_call: TRBV19; d_call: TRBD2; cdr3_nt: TGTGCCAGTAGTATCCTAACCGGGACTAGCGGGAGATATGGGACCCAGTACTTC; cdr3_aa: CASSILTGTSGRYGTQYF
j_call: TRBJ1-4; clone_size: .; v_call: TRBV19; d_call: TRBD1; cdr3_nt: TGTGCCAGTAGTATCTACCAACAGGGGCTTAATGAAAAACTGTTTTTT; cdr3_aa: CASSIYQQGLNEKLFF
j_call: TRBJ1-3; clone_size: .; v_call: TRBV10-3; d_call: .; cdr3_nt: TGTGCCATCAGTGGGACAGCCTCTGGAAACACCATATATTTT; cdr3_aa: CAISGTASGNTIYF
j_call: TRBJ2-3; clone_size: .; v_call: TRBV6-5; d_call: .; cdr3_nt: TGTGCCAGCAATATGGGCGCTCGAATCACAGATACGCAGTATTTT; cdr3_aa: CASNMGARITDTQYF
j_call: TRBJ1-2; clone_size: .; v_call: TRBV6-5; d_call: TRBD1; cdr3_nt: TGTGCCAGCCGCGGGACAGGGGAGAACTATGGCTACACCTTC; cdr3_aa: CASRGTGENYGYTF
j_call: TRBJ2-6; clone_size: .; v_call: TRBV6-2/TRBV6-3; d_call: .; cdr3_nt: TGTGCCAGCAGCCACGAAGGGGCTGGGGCCAACGTCCTGACTTTC; cdr3_aa: CASSHEGAGANVLTF
j_call: TRBJ2-3; clone_size: .; v_call: TRBV6-5; d_call: .; cdr3_nt: TGTGCCACCCGAGGATGGCAGGGTTTAGATACGCAGTATTTT; cdr3_aa: CATRGWQGLDTQYF